The 28 T cell receptor beta chains given below trace back to one sample, sequenced in a study of identifying expanded T cells in peripheral blood. The protocol was immunoSEQ multiplex PCR, while the TCRdb copy is restricted to in-frame clones and leaves out a portion. In the table there are 95,000 to 100,000 clones, around 88% of which are singletons. Material for sequencing was blood. The receptors were sampled from a person aged 18 to 75 in good health.

The chain recombines TRBV4-3 with TRBJ2-7; D perhaps matches TRBD1 (6 bases). This CDR3 region has 13 residues. Trimming removed 3 bases from V and 4 bases from J, with 10 bases in between. Per the germline V gene, CDR1 is LGHNA and CDR2 is YSLEER. CDR3 loop: CASSQRGGYEQYF. The CDR3, as DNA: TGCGCCAGCAGCCAGAGAGGGGGTTACGAGCAGTACTTC.

The V call is TRBV7-8, the J call TRBJ1-6, with unresolved D. Germline V lookup: CDR1 SGHVS, CDR2 FQNEAQ. Between the trimmed V and J ends, which lost 5 bases and 6 bases, there was a span of 11 bases. CDR3 length: 14 amino acids. The chain's CDR3 is CASSLREINSPLHF. DNA for the CDR3: TGTGCCAGCAGCCTGAGAGAAATTAATTCACCCCTCCACTTT.

This chain joins TRBV5-4 and TRBJ2-3; 9 nucleotides agree with TRBD1. CDR1 and CDR2 from the germline V gene are SGHNT and YYREEE (reference sequence). Unmatched junction bases numbered 4, after V lost 0 bases and J lost 2 bases. This CDR3 is 16 amino acids long. CDR3 sequence: CASSLGRTGDTDTQYF. DNA of the CDR3: TGTGCCAGCAGCTTGGGACGGACAGGGGACACAGATACGCAGTATTTT.

The gene calls are TRBV5-1 and TRBJ1-1; no clear D gene. CDR3 size: 17 residues. The germline gives CDR1 SGHRS, CDR2 YFSETQ. Trimming removed 1 base from V and 3 bases from J, with 19 bases in between. The CDR3 DNA sequence: TGCGCCAGCAGCTTGTGGGTTTTTAGGGCCGGGGACACTGAAGCTTTCTTT. Its protein is CASSLWVFRAGDTEAFF.

This rearrangement joins TRBV7-2 to TRBJ1-2, with a tentative D call TRBD1 (5 bases). The CDR3 totals 14 residues. CDR1 is SGHTA and CDR2 is FQGNSA in the germline V gene. V shed 5 bases and J shed 2 bases, with 12 bases lying between them. The CDR3 DNA is TGTGCCAGCAGCCTAGACAGCTCAAACTATGGCTACACCTTC. It yields the protein CASSLDSSNYGYTF.

The chain has TRBV18 and TRBJ2-5; D call uncertain. CDR3 length: 15 amino acids. V was pared by 2 bases and J by 2 bases, with 12 bases between. CDR1 is KGHSH, CDR2 LQKENI, per germline. The CDR3 loop reads CASSPVGLTQETQYF. The DNA for the CDR3 is TGTGCCAGCTCACCAGTTGGTCTAACACAAGAGACCCAGTACTTC.

The rearrangement joins TRBV6-5 to TRBJ2-2; D uncertain. From germline, CDR1 is MNHEY and CDR2 SVGAGI. Trimming removed 7 bases at V and 5 bases at J, with 8 bases between. The CDR3 sequence is 12 residues long. The CDR3 sequence: CASNYGTGELFF. The CDR3 bases are TGTGCCAGCAACTACGGTACCGGGGAGCTGTTTTTT.

V and J are TRBV7-2 and TRBJ1-2; D gene uncertain. The CDR3 runs to 13 residues. The V gene lost 5 bases and the J gene lost 2 bases, with 9 bases spanning the gap. The germline CDR1 and CDR2 sequences are SGHTA and FQGNSA. CDR3 in DNA: TGTGCCAGCAGCCCCGACGGGAACTATGGCTACACCTTC. Translated: CASSPDGNYGYTF.

The chain links TRBV4-3 to TRBJ2-2; D might be TRBD2 (6 bases). The germline V and J ends were trimmed by 5 bases and 0 bases, with 13 bases remaining between them. The CDR3 loop spans 16 amino acids. Germline V lookup: CDR1 LGHNA, CDR2 YSLEER. CDR3 residues: CASSWGLGTNTGELFF. CDR3 DNA: TGCGCCAGCAGCTGGGGACTGGGGACGAACACCGGGGAGCTGTTTTTT.

The gene calls are TRBV5-6 and TRBJ1-1; a possible D gene is TRBD1 (5 bases). The CDR3 runs 14 residues. Per germline, CDR1 SGHDT and CDR2 YYEEEE. V lost 3 bases to trimming and J lost 4 bases, with 13 bases between them. The CDR3 nucleotides read TGTGCCAGCAGCTACCCGACAGCCGGCACTGAAGCTTTCTTT. Protein product: CASSYPTAGTEAFF.

This chain connects TRBV4-1 to TRBJ2-2; the D gene is possibly TRBD1 (6 bases). V was trimmed by 2 bases and J by 4 bases, leaving 11 bases between them. The CDR3 is 15 amino acids. Germline V gives CDR1 MGHRA, CDR2 YSYEKL. As DNA, the CDR3 is TGCGCCAGCAGCCAACCCGGACAGATCACCGGGGAGCTGTTTTTT. Translating gives CASSQPGQITGELFF.

The V gene is TRBV11-2, the J gene TRBJ2-7, with D perhaps being TRBD1 or TRBD2 (5 bases each). The CDR3 consists of 15 residues. V shed 5 bases and J shed 4 bases, with 18 bases lying between them. Germline V gene lookup returns CDR1 SGHAT and CDR2 FQNNGV. CDR3 nucleotides: TGTGCCAGCAGCCCGGACCGGGGCAGGGTGTACGAGCAGTACTTC. This sequence encodes CASSPDRGRVYEQYF. Complete variable domain (other parts from reference TRBV11-2 and TRBJ2-7): EAGVAQSPRYKIIEKRQSVAFWCNPISGHATLYWYQQILGQGPKLLIQFQNNGVVDDSQLPKDRFSAERLKGVDSTLKIQPAKLEDSAVYLCASSPDRGRVYEQYFGPGTRLTVT.

The V gene is TRBV15, the J gene TRBJ2-1, with 8 bases lining up with TRBD1. The V gene end was trimmed by 5 bases and the J gene end by 5 bases; junction bases not matched to a gene: 2. From germline, CDR1 is LNHNV and CDR2 YYDKDF (reference sequence). This CDR3 is built from 13 residues. The chain's CDR3 is CATSQGAHNEQFF. The DNA for the CDR3 is TGTGCCACCAGCCAGGGGGCCCACAATGAGCAGTTCTTC.

The chain has TRBV28 and TRBJ2-5; 13 bases are shared with TRBD2. The CDR3 consists of 14 residues. J gave up 8 bases and V 5 bases, and 5 bases lay outside the gene matches. Per germline, CDR1 MDHEN and CDR2 SYDVKM. The CDR3 region is CASSTGLAGLTQYF. CDR3 in DNA: TGTGCCAGCAGTACGGGACTAGCGGGGTTAACCCAGTACTTC. Full variable domain (missing parts from reference TRBV28 and TRBJ2-5): DVKVTQSSRYLVKRTGEKVFLECVQDMDHENMFWYRQDPGLGLRLIYFSYDVKMKEKGDIPEGYSVSREKKERFSLILESASTNQTSMYLCASSTGLAGLTQYFGPGTRLLVL.

The gene calls are TRBV27 and TRBJ2-3, with 12 bases identical to TRBD2. V lost 1 base, J lost 9 bases, and 8 bases stayed unmatched. The germline gives CDR1 MNHEY, CDR2 SMNVEV (reference sequence). The CDR3 has 16 amino acids. In nucleotides, the CDR3 is TGTGCCAGCAGTTTATTGGCTAGCGGGGGGGTAACGACGCAGTATTTT. Translating gives CASSLLASGGVTTQYF.

The chain uses TRBV23-1 and TRBJ1-1; D possibly corresponds to TRBD1 (6 bases). TRBV23-1 is placed among ORFs of uncertain function. The CDR3 spans 15 residues. V was pared by 6 bases and J by 3 bases, with 17 bases between. The CDR3: CASSPEGDKYTEAFF. In nucleotides, the CDR3 is TGCGCCAGCAGCCCAGAGGGGGACAAATACACTGAAGCTTTCTTT.

This chain connects TRBV5-6 to TRBJ2-7; 15 nucleotides line up with TRBD2. Germline assignment: CDR1 SGHDT and CDR2 YYEEEE. V gave up 4 bases and J gave up 9 bases; unmatched junction bases: 2. The CDR3 totals 13 residues. The CDR3 DNA reads TGTGCCAGCAGCACGGGACTAGCGGGGGGGCAGTACTTC. It encodes CASSTGLAGGQYF.

This clone has just one count. The chain has TRBV11-2 and TRBJ1-1; D is unresolved. The V end was cut by 2 bases, the J end by 0 bases, with 10 bases between. The CDR3 has 15 residues. Per germline, CDR1 SGHAT and CDR2 FQNNGV. The CDR3 DNA sequence: TGTGCCAGCAGCTTAACCGGGTCCCTGAACACTGAAGCTTTCTTT. Translated, it gives CASSLTGSLNTEAFF. Together with reference TRBV11-2 and TRBJ1-1, the CDR3 gives the full variable domain: EAGVAQSPRYKIIEKRQSVAFWCNPISGHATLYWYQQILGQGPKLLIQFQNNGVVDDSQLPKDRFSAERLKGVDSTLKIQPAKLEDSAVYLCASSLTGSLNTEAFFGQGTRLTVV.

The chain combines TRBV4-2 with TRBJ1-3; the D gene is possibly TRBD1 (5 bases). Germline-derived CDR1 and CDR2 are LGHNA and YNFKEQ. The CDR3 has 17 residues. The germline V and J ends were trimmed by 4 bases and 2 bases, with 18 bases remaining between them. CDR3 region: CASSRTMGRPTGNTIYF. CDR3 in DNA: TGTGCCAGCAGCCGAACCATGGGGCGACCCACTGGAAACACCATATATTTT.

V gene TRBV9 combines with J gene TRBJ1-5, with D possibly TRBD1 on 6 matching bases. The CDR3 is 15 amino acids. The germline V and J ends were trimmed by 4 bases and 0 bases, with 11 bases remaining between them. Germline values: CDR1 SGDLS, CDR2 YYNGEE. The CDR3 DNA reads as TGTGCCAGCAGCTTCAGAGGGGGTAGCAATCAGCCCCAGCATTTT. Translating gives CASSFRGGSNQPQHF. Based on the CDR3 plus reference TRBV9 and TRBJ1-5, the full variable domain is DSGVTQTPKHLITATGQRVTLRCSPRSGDLSVYWYQQSLDQGLQFLIQYYNGEERAKGNILERFSAQQFPDLHSELNLSSLELGDSALYFCASSFRGGSNQPQHFGDGTRLSIL.

The chain carries TRBV11-2 and TRBJ1-1; D call uncertain. This CDR3 has 11 amino acids. The V end lost 2 bases, the J end lost 2 bases, and 0 bases lay between the germline ends. Germline V gene data show CDR1 as SGHAT and CDR2 as FQNNGV. CDR3 amino acids: CASSLNTEAFF. In DNA, the CDR3 is TGTGCCAGCAGCTTAAACACTGAAGCTTTCTTT.

This clone was seen a handful of times. The V and J genes are TRBV10-3 and TRBJ1-2, with D possibly TRBD1 on 6 matching bases. Trimming took off 6 bases at V and 8 bases at J, with 19 bases between the two ends. CDR1 ENHRY and CDR2 SYGVKD come from the germline V gene. The CDR3 contains 14 residues. The CDR3 region is CAIRPWDTEEGYTF. The CDR3 DNA reads TGTGCCATCAGGCCATGGGACACCGAGGAGGGCTACACCTTC.

This rearrangement joins TRBV19 to TRBJ2-2, with TRBD1 matching 9 bases. With V trimmed by 5 bases and J by 6 bases, 10 bases remained unmatched. The CDR3 has 16 amino acids. CDR1 and CDR2 from the germline V gene are LNHDA and SQIVND (reference sequence). CDR3 protein: CASSFSGTGMAGELFF. The CDR3, as DNA: TGTGCCAGTAGTTTTTCCGGGACAGGGATGGCCGGGGAGCTGTTTTTT. Supplemented by reference TRBV19 and TRBJ2-2, the full variable domain reads DGGITQSPKYLFRKEGQNVTLSCEQNLNHDAMYWYRQDPGQGLRLIYYSQIVNDFQKGDIAEGYSVSREKKESFPLTVTSAQKNPTAFYLCASSFSGTGMAGELFFGEGSRLTVL.

The CDR3 DNA is TGTGCCAGCAGCCCCGGGACTAGCGGGGACGCCCGCACAGATACGCAGTATTTT. Translated: CASSPGTSGDARTDTQYF. The rearrangement uses TRBV4-2 and TRBJ2-3, with 13 bases fitting TRBD2. The CDR3 is made up of 18 amino acids. Germline V lookup: CDR1 LGHNA, CDR2 YNFKEQ. J lost 1 base, V lost 4 bases, and 8 bases had no gene match.

In this sample, this clone turned up a few times. J is TRBJ2-3 and V is TRBV7-2; the match to TRBD2 covers 9 bases. This CDR3 has 17 residues. Germline CDR1 and CDR2: SGHTA and FQGNSA. The trim removed 2 bases at V and 3 bases at J, leaving 9 bases unmatched. DNA for the CDR3: TGTGCCAGCAGCTTAACTGCGAGCGGGGGGACAACAGATACGCAGTATTTT. Amino acid sequence: CASSLTASGGTTDTQYF.

This clone appeared once. This chain links TRBV2 with TRBJ1-1; TRBD1 agrees at 8 bases. V shed 8 bases, J shed 4 bases, and the junction held 9 bases outside the gene matches. The germline V gene encodes CDR1 SNHLY and CDR2 FYNNEI. The CDR3 is 14 amino acids. Written as DNA, the CDR3 is TGTGCCAGCGGTCAGACAGGGGTCGGCACTGAAGCTTTCTTT. It is translated as CASGQTGVGTEAFF.

CDR3 protein: CASSLEAGQYNEQFF. The CDR3 coding sequence is TGTGCCAGCAGCTTGGAAGCGGGTCAGTACAATGAGCAGTTCTTC. The chain recombines TRBV7-6 with TRBJ2-1; the D gene is possibly TRBD2 (6 bases). The length of the CDR3 is 15 residues. Trimming cost V 3 bases and J 4 bases, with 13 bases left between them. Looked up from germline, CDR1 is SGHVS and CDR2 is FNYEAQ.

This sequence joins TRBV7-6 and TRBJ2-1; 13 bases map to TRBD2. This CDR3 region has 16 residues. Germline assignment: CDR1 SGHVS and CDR2 FNYEAQ. The junction had 10 bases not matched to a gene; V was cut back by 1 base and J by 13 bases. DNA for the CDR3: TGTGCCAGCAGCTTAGTGGGAGTAACTAGCGGGGGGGCCCAGTTCTTC. This sequence encodes CASSLVGVTSGGAQFF.